This entry features one TCR beta chain sequence. Its antigen is as yet unknown. PCR used 60 Vbeta primers and 13 Jbeta primers. Data came from immunoSEQ multiplex PCR; TCRdb stores just in-frame clones and leaves some out. The repertoire holds about 170,000 clones, with 79% as singletons. These data belong to a study of cytomegalovirus exposure and HLA in healthy donors. Regarding the study as a whole: HLA restriction was apparent for most CMV-associated TCR beta chains in a later analysis. Most TCR beta V segments were productive about 87% or about 30% of the time in an earlier analysis. With DRB1 most and HLA-C fewest, TCR association rates differed between HLA loci in a later analysis.

Deletions cut 0 bases from V and 3 bases from J, with 12 bases between. Per germline, CDR1 MNHNS and CDR2 SASEGT. CDR3 length: 15 amino acids. Sequencing was done on a sample of PBMCs. The TCR comes from a woman aged 45-60 years in good health and CMV-seronegative. This sequence joins TRBV6-1 and TRBJ2-7; D gene unclear. The CDR3, as DNA: TGTGCCAGCAGTGAAGCGCGTCTAACCCTCTACGAGCAGTACTTC. It codes for CASSEARLTLYEQYF.